The 27 T cell receptor beta chains presented below share a single source sample, sequenced in a study of cytomegalovirus exposure and HLA in healthy donors. Researchers ran the PCR with 60 Vbeta and 13 Jbeta primers. Some clones are missing from TCRdb's copy, which holds only in-frame ones; the method was immunoSEQ multiplex PCR. The data hold some 150,000 clones, with almost 80% observed a single time. Sequencing used PBMCs. Receptors were obtained from a male donor in good health and CMV-seronegative.

The rearrangement links TRBV6-5 to TRBJ1-2; 8 bases match TRBD1. Losses at the gene ends were 5 bases for V and 3 bases for J; bases not matched to a gene: 8. The CDR3 has 15 residues. In germline, CDR1 is MNHEY, CDR2 SVGAGI. CDR3 bases: TGTGCCAGCAGTCCCACCAGGGGGCTTTACTATGGCTACACCTTC. Protein: CASSPTRGLYYGYTF.

This chain connects TRBV19 to TRBJ1-5; D may be TRBD1 (6 bases). CDR3 length: 18 residues. Germline V gives CDR1 LNHDA, CDR2 SQIVND (reference sequence). V lost 3 bases and J lost 0, with 18 bases in between. CDR3 DNA: TGTGCCAGTAGTATCAGGGGCAGGGGAGACTATAGCAATCAGCCCCAGCATTTT. Protein: CASSIRGRGDYSNQPQHF.

The V gene is TRBV9, the J gene TRBJ1-6; possibly TRBD1 for D (6 bases). This CDR3 has 15 residues. Trimming stripped 4 bases from V and 10 bases from J, with 18 bases between. Looked up from germline, CDR1 is SGDLS and CDR2 is YYNGEE. The CDR3 DNA follows: TGTGCCAGCAGCCCAGCCCAGGGGAGCAGCTCACCCCTCCACTTT. Translated, it gives CASSPAQGSSSPLHF.

V usage is TRBV6-1 and J usage is TRBJ2-1; D not certain. This CDR3 contains 12 residues. CDR1 and CDR2 from the germline V gene are MNHNS and SASEGT. V was pared by 7 bases and J by 1 base, with 5 bases between. The CDR3 nucleotides read TGTGCCAGCATGCAGTCCTACAATGAGCAGTTCTTC. Translation gives CASMQSYNEQFF.

This clone was counted between two and nine times. The chain joins TRBV18 to TRBJ2-1; 13 nucleotides agree with TRBD2. The CDR3 length is 17 residues. V dropped 1 base and J dropped 12; count of bases not matched to a gene: 12. Germline-derived CDR1 and CDR2 are KGHSH and LQKENI. CDR3 in DNA: TGTGCCAGCTCACCACGACAACTAGCGGGAGGGGCTGGATGGCAGTTCTTC. This encodes CASSPRQLAGGAGWQFF.

This rearrangement joins TRBV5-1 to TRBJ2-1, with 9 bases lining up with TRBD2. The CDR3 covers 15 residues. V dropped 0 bases and J dropped 5; count of bases not matched to a gene: 3. Germline V CDR1 and CDR2: SGHRS, YFSETQ. The CDR3 region is CASSLEIAGDNEQFF. CDR3 nucleotide sequence: TGCGCCAGCAGCTTGGAAATAGCGGGAGACAATGAGCAGTTCTTC.

The gene calls are TRBV7-3 and TRBJ2-1; a weak D match, TRBD2 (5 bases). The CDR3 has 15 amino acids. Germline V gives CDR1 SGHTA, CDR2 FQGTGA. Trimming removed 0 bases from V and 7 bases from J, with 13 bases in between. The CDR3 loop reads CASSLTPQTTNEQFF. For the CDR3, the DNA is TGTGCCAGCAGCTTAACCCCCCAGACTACTAATGAGCAGTTCTTC.

This clone was counted once. The rearrangement links TRBV30 to TRBJ1-4; 9 positions agree with TRBD1. Germline V gives CDR1 GTSNPN, CDR2 SVGIG (reference sequence). V shed 2 bases, J shed 6 bases, and the junction held 4 bases outside the gene matches. The CDR3 spans 14 residues. The CDR3 DNA is TGTGCCTGGAGTACCCGGGACAGGGATGAAAAACTGTTTTTT. The encoded protein is CAWSTRDRDEKLFF.

This clone has only one observation. The chain uses TRBV6-5 and TRBJ1-1, with 9 bases that match TRBD1. The CDR3 length is 14 residues. V was clipped by 7 bases and J by 4 bases; unmatched bases: 7. The germline CDR1 and CDR2 sequences are MNHEY and SVGAGI. CDR3 in DNA: TGTGCCAGCAATGGACAGGGGAGGGTCACTGAAGCTTTCTTT. Its translation: CASNGQGRVTEAFF.

The rearrangement uses TRBV15 and TRBJ2-7, with 8 bases identical to TRBD2. With V trimmed by 2 bases and J by 0 bases, 6 bases remained unmatched. Germline V gene sequence: CDR1 LNHNV, CDR2 YYDKDF (reference sequence). The length of the CDR3 is 16 residues. CDR3 region: CATSRSGGARSYEQYF. The CDR3 DNA follows: TGTGCCACCAGCAGATCGGGGGGGGCGCGCTCCTACGAGCAGTACTTC.

The chain is built from TRBV19 and TRBJ2-1; TRBD1 matches 11 bases. The CDR3 has 16 amino acids. V was pared by 6 bases and J by 3 bases, with 7 bases of the junction left unmatched. Germline V lookup: CDR1 LNHDA, CDR2 SQIVND (reference sequence). This CDR3 reads CASRKGQGVFYNEQFF. The DNA of the CDR3 is TGTGCCAGTAGGAAGGGACAGGGGGTTTTCTACAATGAGCAGTTCTTC.

The chain couples TRBV6-6 to TRBJ1-5, with 8 bases fitting TRBD1. This CDR3 has 14 residues. With V trimmed by 2 bases and J by 7 bases, 4 bases remained unmatched. CDR1 and CDR2 from the germline V gene are MNHNY and SVGAGI (reference sequence). CDR3 region: CASSYRTGFQPQHF. CDR3 nucleotide sequence: TGTGCCAGCAGTTACCGGACAGGGTTCCAGCCCCAGCATTTT.

This clone was seen a handful of times. The chain is built from TRBV6-1 and TRBJ1-1, with 7 bases matching TRBD1. The CDR3 covers 15 residues. In germline, CDR1 is MNHNS, CDR2 SASEGT. After removal of 9 bases from V and 1 base from J, the junction contained 11 bases not matched to a gene. For the CDR3, the DNA is TGTGCCAGTACGGACTCGGGACAGAGGAACACTGAAGCTTTCTTT. Protein: CASTDSGQRNTEAFF.

This chain links TRBV5-6 with TRBJ2-7; TRBD1 might be the D (6 bases). The CDR3 totals 12 residues. CDR1 is SGHDT and CDR2 is YYEEEE in the germline V gene. V was shortened by 3 bases and J by 6 bases, with 10 bases between the two germline ends. CDR3 loop: CASSYRVGEQYF. The CDR3 DNA sequence: TGTGCCAGCAGCTACAGGGTTGGCGAGCAGTACTTC.

This clone was detected once. This rearrangement joins TRBV4-2 to TRBJ1-3; D unclear. Germline loops: CDR1 LGHNA, CDR2 YNFKEQ. CDR3 length: 15 residues. The germline V and J ends were trimmed by 1 base and 4 bases, with 11 bases remaining between them. In DNA, the CDR3 is TGTGCCAGCAGCCAAGTGCCGGGTTCAGGAAACACCATATATTTT. It encodes CASSQVPGSGNTIYF.

The chain combines TRBV7-2 with TRBJ1-1, with 7 bases matching TRBD1. Germline CDR1 reads SGHTA; CDR2 reads FQGNSA. The V gene end was trimmed by 5 bases and the J gene end by 2 bases; junction bases not matched to a gene: 11. The CDR3 loop spans 16 amino acids. For the CDR3, the DNA is TGTGCCAGCAGCGTCACCGGGACAGTACCCAACACTGAAGCTTTCTTT. Protein sequence: CASSVTGTVPNTEAFF.

V is TRBV6-6 and J is TRBJ1-2; the match to TRBD1 covers 7 bases. This CDR3 contains 15 residues. CDR1 MNHNY and CDR2 SVGAGI come from the germline V gene (reference sequence). After removal of 7 bases from V and 0 bases from J, the junction contained 8 bases not matched to a gene. CDR3 amino acids: CASTDPDRPNYGYTF. CDR3 sequence (DNA): TGTGCCAGCACCGACCCGGACAGGCCTAACTATGGCTACACCTTC.

The chain recombines TRBV5-1 with TRBJ2-7, with D maybe TRBD1 (6 bases). V was cut by 4 bases and J by 6 bases, with 14 bases left in between. The CDR3 consists of 13 residues. CDR1 is SGHRS, CDR2 YFSETQ, per germline. CDR3 protein: CASSPTGTSEQYF. CDR3 nucleotide sequence: TGCGCCAGCAGCCCAACAGGGACCTCCGAGCAGTACTTC.

The gene calls are TRBV4-1 and TRBJ1-5; D not resolved. Germline lookup yields CDR1 MGHRA and CDR2 YSYEKL. V was trimmed by 1 base and J by 0 bases, leaving 4 bases between them. The CDR3 is made up of 14 amino acids. CDR3 DNA: TGCGCCAGCAGCCAAGTCAATAGCAATCAGCCCCAGCATTTT. Its translation: CASSQVNSNQPQHF.

The chain recombines TRBV2 with TRBJ1-2; 8 nucleotides agree with TRBD1. The germline V gene has CDR1 SNHLY and CDR2 FYNNEI. The CDR3 runs to 11 residues. The V gene end was trimmed by 5 bases and the J gene end by 10 bases; junction bases not matched to a gene: 3. The CDR3 sequence is CASSPDRDYTF. In DNA form, the CDR3 reads TGTGCCAGCAGTCCGGACAGGGACTACACCTTC. The whole variable domain, remainder taken from reference TRBV2 and TRBJ1-2, is EPEVTQTPSHQVTQMGQEVILRCVPISNHLYFYWYRQILGQKVEFLVSFYNNEISEKSEIFDDQFSVERPDGSNFTLKIRSTKLEDSAMYFCASSPDRDYTFGSGTRLTVV.

The J gene is TRBJ2-6, the V gene TRBV15, with D perhaps TRBD2 (6 bases). V lost 3 bases, J lost 2 bases, and 8 bases lay in between. This CDR3 is 15 amino acids long. Germline V CDR1 and CDR2: LNHNV, YYDKDF (reference sequence). As DNA, the CDR3 is TGTGCCACCAGCAGGGGACTTCCTGGGGCCAACGTCCTGACTTTC. The encoded protein is CATSRGLPGANVLTF.

The V and J genes are TRBV5-6 and TRBJ2-5; 11 nucleotides match TRBD2. The CDR3 has 16 amino acids. The germline gives CDR1 SGHDT, CDR2 YYEEEE. The V segment lost 5 bases and the J segment 5 bases; nucleotides outside the gene matches: 11. The CDR3 is CASRSLAGGLRETQYF. The CDR3, as DNA: TGTGCCAGCAGATCCCTAGCGGGGGGCCTTCGGGAGACCCAGTACTTC.

This clone was observed a few times. This rearrangement joins TRBV6-4 to TRBJ2-1, with a tentative D call TRBD2 (5 bases). The CDR3 is 15 residues long. The V end was cut by 4 bases, the J end by 7 bases, with 17 bases between. CDR1 is MRHNA and CDR2 is SNTAGT in the germline V gene. CDR3 DNA: TGTGCCAGCAGTGTAAAGAGCGGTTCTGGGAATGAGCAGTTCTTC. It is translated as CASSVKSGSGNEQFF.

This chain connects TRBV19 to TRBJ2-5; D perhaps matches TRBD2 (5 bases). CDR3 length equals 12 residues. The ends were cut back, 6 bases at V and 5 bases at J, with 10 bases in the middle. Germline loops: CDR1 LNHDA, CDR2 SQIVND (reference sequence). The CDR3: CASSGVAETQYF. DNA of the CDR3: TGTGCCAGTAGCGGGGTTGCTGAGACCCAGTACTTC.

This clone has only a few counts. CDR3 nucleotide sequence: TGCAGCGTCCGCGGTACAGGGGGGAATCAGCCCCAGCATTTT. It yields the protein CSVRGTGGNQPQHF. The rearrangement links TRBV29-1 to TRBJ1-5; 8 bases agree with TRBD1. The V gene end was trimmed by 6 bases and the J gene end by 4 bases; junction bases not matched to a gene: 8. The V gene's germline CDR1 is SQVTM and CDR2 ANQGSEA. This CDR3 has 14 amino acids. Combining the CDR3 with reference TRBV29-1 and TRBJ1-5 gives the whole variable domain SAVISQKPSRDICQRGTSLTIQCQVDSQVTMMFWYRQQPGQSLTLIATANQGSEATYESGFVIDKFPISRPNLTFSTLTVSNMSPEDSSIYLCSVRGTGGNQPQHFGDGTRLSIL.

This clone was observed a few times. The V call is TRBV28, the J call TRBJ2-4; D perhaps matches TRBD1 (5 bases). This CDR3 contains 18 residues. Germline V gene sequence: CDR1 MDHEN, CDR2 SYDVKM. The germline V and J ends were trimmed by 2 bases and 0 bases, with 17 bases remaining between them. The DNA for the CDR3 is TGTGCCAGCAGTTTAATCAGGGTTACGCCGAGAGCCAAAAACATTCAGTACTTC. It yields the protein CASSLIRVTPRAKNIQYF. Looking up the rest from reference TRBV28 and TRBJ2-4 gives the full variable domain: DVKVTQSSRYLVKRTGEKVFLECVQDMDHENMFWYRQDPGLGLRLIYFSYDVKMKEKGDIPEGYSVSREKKERFSLILESASTNQTSMYLCASSLIRVTPRAKNIQYFGAGTRLSVL.

The V gene is TRBV18, the J gene TRBJ2-7; tentative D call: TRBD1 (6 bases). Trimming cost V 5 bases and J 3 bases, with 17 bases left between them. The length of the CDR3 is 15 residues. Germline V gene data show CDR1 as KGHSH and CDR2 as LQKENI. The CDR3 DNA follows: TGTGCCAGCTCATCCGTCGGACAGAAAGACTACGAGCAGTACTTC. This encodes CASSSVGQKDYEQYF.